These 21 T cell receptor beta chains share one sample of origin, sequenced in a study of cytomegalovirus exposure and HLA in healthy donors. Researchers ran the PCR with 60 Vbeta and 13 Jbeta primers. TCRdb's copy holds only in-frame clones and misses some; the assay was immunoSEQ multiplex PCR. The sample holds roughly 100,000 clones, about 80% seen once. The sequenced sample consisted of PBMCs. These receptors were taken from a man aged 30 to 45 in good health and CMV-seronegative.

The rearrangement uses TRBV30 and TRBJ2-1, with TRBD2 identical over 10 bases. In germline, CDR1 is GTSNPN, CDR2 SVGIG (reference sequence). J was trimmed by 3 bases and V by 5 bases; bases with no gene match: 1. The CDR3 loop spans 13 amino acids. The chain's CDR3 is CAWASGGYNEQFF. The DNA for the CDR3 is TGTGCCTGGGCTAGCGGGGGCTACAATGAGCAGTTCTTC.

The chain employs TRBV10-2 and TRBJ2-2, with 8 bases identical to TRBD2. The CDR3 length is 16 residues. V shed 3 bases and J 0 bases; nucleotides not matched to a gene: 3. Per the germline V gene, CDR1 is WSHSY and CDR2 is SAAADI. CDR3 bases: TGCGCCAGCAGTGACTTAGCGGGGACGAACACCGGGGAGCTGTTTTTT. Protein product: CASSDLAGTNTGELFF.

This clone has only a few counts. The junction does not match germline at one end; this may be a read error. The chain recombines TRBV7-2 with TRBJ2-7; TRBD1 agrees at 9 bases. CDR1 and CDR2 (germline): SGHTA, FQGNSA. This CDR3 contains 16 residues. CDR3 protein: CASSQARDRATYEQYF. The CDR3 DNA is TGCGCCAGCAGCCAAGCCCGGGACAGGGCTACCTACGAGCAGTACTTC.

The chain is built from TRBV5-1 and TRBJ2-5; the D gene is possibly TRBD2 (6 bases). CDR3 length: 14 amino acids. In germline, CDR1 is SGHRS, CDR2 YFSETQ. Trimming shortened V by 1 base and J by 4 bases, and 11 bases separated the two germline ends. CDR3 DNA: TGCGCCAGCAGCTTGTCGGGGGTCGGAGAGACCCAGTACTTC. It yields the protein CASSLSGVGETQYF.

The chain joins TRBV5-1 to TRBJ2-7; 9 bases align to TRBD1. This CDR3 spans 16 amino acids. The germline V gene encodes CDR1 SGHRS and CDR2 YFSETQ. Losses at the gene ends were 6 bases for V and 4 bases for J; bases not matched to a gene: 14. Here the CDR3 DNA reads TGCGCCAGCAATGCGATGAACCGGGACAGGGTGTACGAGCAGTACTTC. Translating gives CASNAMNRDRVYEQYF.

The chain has TRBV21-1 and TRBJ1-1; TRBD1, the table's D call, lacks a check against the DNA. TRBV21-1 represents a pseudogene. The CDR3 has 15 residues. For the CDR3, the DNA is TGTGCCAGCAGCTCGAGACAGGGGCGGAACACTGAAGCTTTCTTT. The encoded protein is CASSSRQGRNTEAFF.

The CDR3 spells CASSLVGLAGAGDTQYF. For the CDR3, the DNA is TGTGCCAGCAGCTTAGTGGGTCTAGCGGGAGCGGGAGATACGCAGTATTTT. The rearrangement links TRBV7-2 to TRBJ2-3; TRBD2 aligns across 10 bases. V shed 1 base, J shed 5 bases, and the junction held 9 bases outside the gene matches. CDR3 size: 17 residues. CDR1 and CDR2 (germline): SGHTA, FQGNSA. Full variable domain (rest looked up from reference TRBV7-2 and TRBJ2-3): GAGVSQSPSNKVTEKGKDVELRCDPISGHTALYWYRQSLGQGLEFLIYFQGNSAPDKSGLPSDRFSAERTGGSVSTLTIQRTQQEDSAVYLCASSLVGLAGAGDTQYFGPGTRLTVL.

This clone was counted between two and nine times. The chain combines TRBV19 with TRBJ2-7, with 9 bases fitting TRBD1. With V trimmed by 8 bases and J by 5 bases, 4 bases remained unmatched. The CDR3 sequence is 12 residues long. Per germline, CDR1 LNHDA and CDR2 SQIVND (reference sequence). In DNA, the CDR3 is TGTGCCAGTGGGGACAGGGCCCACGAGCAGTACTTC. Amino acid sequence: CASGDRAHEQYF.

V is TRBV2 and J is TRBJ2-7, with TRBD1 identical over 10 bases. The germline gives CDR1 SNHLY, CDR2 FYNNEI. The CDR3 covers 17 residues. V lost 4 bases and J lost 3; bases outside the gene matches: 12. The CDR3 DNA sequence: TGTGCCAGCAGTGCAGCTGGCCTCCGGGACAGGGGCTACGAGCAGTACTTC. Translating gives CASSAAGLRDRGYEQYF.

The chain combines TRBV7-3 with TRBJ2-1; possible D gene TRBD1, 5 bases. The length of the CDR3 is 15 residues. Germline V gene data show CDR1 as SGHTA and CDR2 as FQGTGA. The ends were cut back, 0 bases at V and 12 bases at J, with 18 bases in the middle. CDR3 sequence: CASSLTDSSLSGQFF. The CDR3 region has the DNA TGTGCCAGCAGCTTAACCGACAGTTCTCTTTCTGGGCAGTTCTTC.

This clone was seen once. This chain connects TRBV7-2 to TRBJ2-7; 8 nucleotides align to TRBD1. V was clipped by 8 bases and J by 6 bases; unmatched bases: 12. The germline gives CDR1 SGHTA, CDR2 FQGNSA. This CDR3 has 14 residues. The CDR3 is CASGPGQVRSEQYF. DNA for the CDR3: TGTGCCAGCGGCCCGGGACAGGTAAGGAGCGAGCAGTACTTC.

Only a few counts were recorded for this clone. The genes are TRBV5-8 and TRBJ2-7; possibly TRBD1 for D (7 bases). The CDR3 contains 14 residues. Per the germline V gene, CDR1 is SGHTS and CDR2 is YDEGEE. Trimming removed 2 bases from V and 3 bases from J, with 12 bases in between. The CDR3 DNA reads as TGTGCCAGCAGCTTATACAGGGGAGGCTACGAGCAGTACTTC. Translation: CASSLYRGGYEQYF.

This clone was seen a single time. A junction end diverges from the germline sequence, so it may reflect a read error. This sequence joins TRBV7-9 and TRBJ1-1, with 7 bases identical to TRBD1. CDR1 is SEHNR and CDR2 is FQNEAQ in the germline V gene (reference sequence). The CDR3 runs to 12 residues. The DNA for the CDR3 is TGTTCCAGCAGCCCGCCGGGACAGCAAGCTTTCTTT. Translation gives CSSSPPGQQAFF.

V and J are TRBV7-2 and TRBJ1-5; D unclear. The CDR3 is 15 amino acids. Germline lookup yields CDR1 SGHTA and CDR2 FQGNSA. The germline V and J ends were trimmed by 1 base and 2 bases, with 9 bases remaining between them. The CDR3 nucleotides read TGTGCCAGCAGCTTAGAGGGAGGGCGCAATCAGCCCCAGCATTTT. Its protein product is CASSLEGGRNQPQHF.

The V and J genes are TRBV7-8 and TRBJ1-2; maybe TRBD1 (5 bases). The CDR3 totals 13 residues. V was trimmed by 6 bases and J by 4 bases, leaving 12 bases between them. The V gene's germline CDR1 is SGHVS and CDR2 FQNEAQ. The CDR3 is CASSLDKSYGYTF. The CDR3, as DNA: TGTGCCAGCAGTTTGGACAAGAGCTATGGCTACACCTTC.

The V gene is TRBV21-1, the J gene TRBJ1-4. TRBV21-1 is classified as a pseudogene. The CDR3 covers 13 residues. CDR3 region: CASSIWEGEKLFF. CDR3 in DNA: TGTGCCAGCAGCATATGGGAGGGCGAAAAACTGTTTTTT.

The J gene is TRBJ2-7, the V gene TRBV6-1; no clear D. Per germline, CDR1 MNHNS and CDR2 SASEGT. Trimming pared 4 bases from V and 7 bases from J, leaving 8 bases between. This CDR3 comprises 11 residues. Here the CDR3 reads CASSAQVEQYF. In nucleotides, the CDR3 is TGTGCCAGCAGTGCTCAGGTGGAGCAGTACTTC.

The V call is TRBV6-5, the J call TRBJ2-1; tentative D call: TRBD1 (6 bases). V shed 5 bases and J shed 10 bases, with 18 bases lying between them. Germline CDR1 and CDR2: MNHEY and SVGAGI. The CDR3 totals 14 residues. Here the CDR3 reads CASSDLQGIGEQFF. CDR3 DNA sequence: TGTGCCAGCAGTGATCTTCAGGGGATAGGGGAGCAGTTCTTC.

The V gene is TRBV29-1, the J gene TRBJ1-1; 7 positions match TRBD1. This CDR3 contains 13 residues. V was pared by 7 bases and J by 0 bases, with 5 bases of the junction left unmatched. Germline loops: CDR1 SQVTM, CDR2 ANQGSEA. CDR3 loop: CSAEGTVNTEAFF. DNA of the CDR3: TGCAGCGCCGAGGGGACAGTGAACACTGAAGCTTTCTTT.

The chain uses TRBV28 and TRBJ1-5, with TRBD1 matching 9 bases. J lost 6 bases, V lost 4 bases, and 4 bases had no gene match. The CDR3 totals 14 residues. CDR1 and CDR2 (germline): MDHEN, SYDVKM. The CDR3 region has the DNA TGTGCCAGCAGTTCCCACAGGGGGCTTCAGCCCCAGCATTTT. Translating it yields CASSSHRGLQPQHF.

V usage is TRBV5-1 and J usage is TRBJ1-6; 8 nucleotides agree with TRBD1. The CDR3 extends over 15 amino acids. Germline V gene lookup returns CDR1 SGHRS and CDR2 YFSETQ. The V and J ends lost 2 bases and 5 bases, in that order; junction bases with no gene match: 3. The CDR3 bases are TGCGCCAGCAGCTTAGGGACAGGAAATAATTCACCCCTCCACTTT. Amino acid sequence: CASSLGTGNNSPLHF.